This T cell receptor beta chain was observed in a study of identical twins. Regarding the study as a whole: Carriage of fewer insertions was seen in abundant cord blood beta clonotypes, whereas memory repertoires showed none.

Per germline, CDR1 SGHAT and CDR2 FQNNGV. V lost 5 bases and J lost 3, with 7 bases in between. The CDR3 is 13 residues long. TCRdb re-called the 5' RACE reads through MiXCR, storing one row per CDR3 protein. The data show around 550,000 distinct CDR3 sequences, 12% to 15% seen once. In regard to this clonotype: The antigen is not known.

Everyone who gave samples was a healthy Caucasian. These sequences were also reported in another study, on yellow fever vaccine responses in identical twins.

This chain connects TRBV11-2 to TRBJ2-2; D is possibly TRBD1 (5 bases). This sequence was found in a woman between 18 and 29 years old in good health. The sequenced sample consisted of CD4+ T cells sorted from blood. The CDR3 coding sequence is TGTGCCAGCAGCAGACAGTACACCGGGGAGCTGTTTTTT. Translated, it gives CASSRQYTGELFF.